The 14 T cell receptor beta chains given below trace back to one sample, sequenced in a study of T cell repertoires in cytomegalovirus infection. TCRdb re-derived calls from the reads in MiXCR, one entry per CDR3 protein. This sample yields about 500,000 distinct CDR3 sequences, of which roughly 34% are seen a single time; 15% to 20% belongs to the top ten. Antigens of these TCRs are unknown. The sequences come from cultured PBMCs, collected from culture after CMV antigen stimulation. These receptor sequences come from a human donor in good health (CMV status not recorded). Some clones in this sample may be carry-over from other donors' samples.

In its sample, this clonotype was seen a few times. V is TRBV6-1 and J is TRBJ2-1, with D maybe TRBD2 (6 bases). V dropped 7 bases and J dropped 6 bases, with 19 bases sitting between them. The germline gives CDR1 MNHNS, CDR2 SASEGT. The CDR3 loop spans 15 amino acids. The CDR3 loop reads CASTLKVAGGNEQFF. The CDR3 coding sequence is TGTGCCAGCACCTTAAAAGTGGCCGGGGGCAATGAGCAGTTCTTC.

The chain links TRBV6-1 to TRBJ2-3; D is possibly TRBD1 or TRBD2 (5 bases each). The CDR3 has 17 residues. V was cut by 0 bases and J by 4 bases, with 17 bases left in between. CDR1 and CDR2 from the germline V gene are MNHNS and SASEGT. This CDR3 reads CASSEALRGRGADTQYF. CDR3 DNA: TGTGCCAGCAGTGAAGCGCTTCGAGGGAGAGGGGCAGATACGCAGTATTTT.

The rearrangement joins TRBV29-1 to TRBJ2-5; 12 bases agree with TRBD2. The CDR3 is 15 amino acids. In germline, CDR1 is SQVTM, CDR2 ANQGSEA. Trimming removed 2 bases from V and 4 bases from J; junction bases left unmatched: 5. CDR3 amino acids: CSVERLAGVRETQYF. CDR3 DNA: TGCAGCGTTGAAAGACTAGCGGGAGTCCGAGAGACCCAGTACTTC. The full variable domain, its missing parts supplied by reference TRBV29-1 and TRBJ2-5, is SAVISQKPSRDICQRGTSLTIQCQVDSQVTMMFWYRQQPGQSLTLIATANQGSEATYESGFVIDKFPISRPNLTFSTLTVSNMSPEDSSIYLCSVERLAGVRETQYFGPGTRLLVL.

The chain carries TRBV7-9 and TRBJ2-5, with no clear D. V dropped 4 bases and J dropped 5 bases, with 11 bases sitting between them. Germline V gene data show CDR1 as SEHNR and CDR2 as FQNEAQ (reference sequence). The CDR3 has 13 amino acids. CDR3 coding DNA: TGTGCCAGCAGCTCCACAAGGGTGGAGACCCAGTACTTC. Its translation: CASSSTRVETQYF.

The CDR3 loop is CASSYLRDRAYEQYV. Here the CDR3 DNA reads TGCGCCAGCAGTTACCTCCGGGACAGGGCCTACGAGCAGTACGTC. The chain has TRBV23-1 and TRBJ2-7; 9 bases line up with TRBD1. TRBV23-1 is marked as an open reading frame, function uncertain. Trimming took 5 bases from V and 2 from J; bases not matched to a gene: 7. The length of the CDR3 is 15 residues.

This clonotype was detected many times. CDR3 in DNA: TGTGCCAGCAGGACGGCGGGAGCCTACGAGCAGTACGTC. Translation gives CASRTAGAYEQYV. V usage is TRBV6-1 and J usage is TRBJ2-7; TRBD2 agrees at 7 bases. J gave up 2 bases and V 6 bases, and 4 bases lay outside the gene matches. There are 13 residues in the CDR3. The germline V gene has CDR1 MNHNS and CDR2 SASEGT.

The CDR3 coding sequence is TGTGCCAGCAACCAAGGAGGCTTTTACAATGAGCAGTTCTTC. Translating it yields CASNQGGFYNEQFF. The chain links TRBV7-2 to TRBJ2-1, with a possible D match to TRBD2 (5 bases). Germline V gives CDR1 SGHTA, CDR2 FQGNSA. V lost 7 bases and J 4 bases, leaving 14 bases between the germline ends. The CDR3 has 14 residues.

This chain joins TRBV11-2 and TRBJ1-4; D uncertain. The CDR3 runs 16 residues. The ends were cut back, 3 bases at V and 3 bases at J, with 14 bases in the middle. Germline V gene lookup returns CDR1 SGHAT and CDR2 FQNNGV. The CDR3 region is CASSFRAASANEKLFF. CDR3 sequence (DNA): TGTGCCAGCAGCTTCCGGGCAGCGTCGGCTAATGAAAAACTGTTTTTT.

This clonotype turned up a few times. The chain carries TRBV7-2 and TRBJ2-1; 7 positions agree with TRBD2. V lost 1 base to trimming and J lost 8 bases; unmatched junction nucleotides: 8. Germline V gene data show CDR1 as SGHTA and CDR2 as FQGNSA. The CDR3 is 15 amino acids. Here the CDR3 reads CASSLVAGVMDEQFF. As DNA, the CDR3 is TGTGCCAGCAGCTTAGTGGCGGGAGTTATGGATGAGCAGTTCTTC.

The V gene is TRBV6-2 or TRBV6-3, the J gene TRBJ2-1, with 10 bases fitting TRBD2. The V gene end was trimmed by 0 bases and the J gene end by 2 bases; junction bases not matched to a gene: 4. The CDR3 runs to 17 residues. CDR1 is MNHEY, CDR2 SVGEGT, per germline. The DNA of the CDR3 is TGTGCCAGCAGTTACTCGGTCCTAGCGGGAGCCTACAATGAGCAGTTCTTC. Its translation: CASSYSVLAGAYNEQFF.

The gene calls are TRBV7-2 and TRBJ1-2, with D uncertain. CDR1 and CDR2 from the germline V gene are SGHTA and FQGNSA. The CDR3 is 13 amino acids. V was shortened by 1 base and J by 4 bases, with 7 bases between the two germline ends. CDR3 DNA: TGTACCAGCAGCTTAGACGGGTCCTATGGCTACACCTTC. Its translation is CTSSLDGSYGYTF. Complete variable domain (other parts from reference TRBV7-2 and TRBJ1-2): GAGVSQSPSNKVTEKGKDVELRCDPISGHTALYWYRQSLGQGLEFLIYFQGNSAPDKSGLPSDRFSAERTGGSVSTLTIQRTQQEDSAVYLCTSSLDGSYGYTFGSGTRLTVV.

The genes are TRBV12-3 or TRBV12-4 and TRBJ2-5, with unresolved D. V lost 3 bases and J 3 bases, leaving 5 bases between the germline ends. The CDR3 covers 12 residues. The CDR3 sequence is CASSLWEETQYF. The CDR3 nucleotides read TGTGCCAGCAGTTTGTGGGAAGAGACCCAGTACTTC.

The V and J genes are TRBV27 and TRBJ1-1; D remains unclear. V gave up 0 bases and J gave up 7 bases, with 9 bases separating them. Germline CDR1 MNHEY, CDR2 SMNVEV (reference sequence). The CDR3 has 13 amino acids. CDR3 sequence: CASSLSSGVEAFF. The DNA of the CDR3 is TGTGCCAGCAGTTTATCGTCGGGAGTTGAAGCTTTCTTT.

This clonotype was seen more than once but under ten times. J is TRBJ2-3 and V is TRBV7-3; D might be TRBD2 (6 bases). The CDR3 is 14 amino acids. The V end was cut by 5 bases, the J end by 2 bases, with 11 bases between. The germline gives CDR1 SGHTA, CDR2 FQGTGA. CDR3 bases: TGTGCCAGCAGCGAGACTAGTTTCACAGATACGCAGTATTTT. Its protein product is CASSETSFTDTQYF.